Presented here are 2 T cell receptor beta chains from one specimen sequenced in a study of blood T cells in healthy people across ages. Next came a second PCR, run for 7 to 11 cycles, which used a sample-barcoded 5' primer along with a J-beta primer mix. TCRdb fed the 5' RACE reads into MiXCR, producing one record per CDR3 protein. Among 1.6 million or so distinct CDR3 sequences, roughly 30% were seen once, and the ten largest hold around 11%. Sequencing was performed on blood. The receptors were sampled from a woman younger than 45 in good health.

Many counts were recorded for this clonotype. The rearrangement uses TRBV5-1 and TRBJ1-6, with a tentative D call TRBD1 (5 bases). Trimming cost V 3 bases and J 7 bases, with 8 bases left between them. The CDR3 is 13 residues long. Germline CDR1 is SGHRS and CDR2 is YFSETQ. The CDR3 nucleotides are TGCGCCAGCAGCTACAGGACCAATTCACCCCTCCACTTT. Protein product: CASSYRTNSPLHF.

Only a few counts were recorded for this clonotype. The J gene is TRBJ2-7, the V gene TRBV7-2, with D perhaps matching TRBD2 (5 bases). The V and J ends lost 5 bases and 3 bases respectively, with 14 bases between them. Germline V gene data show CDR1 as SGHTA and CDR2 as FQGNSA. The CDR3 loop spans 14 amino acids. The CDR3 protein is CASSRETDYYEQYF. The CDR3, as DNA: TGTGCCAGCAGCCGAGAAACAGACTACTACGAGCAGTACTTC.